Below are 7 T cell receptor beta chains sequenced from a single sample in a study of cytomegalovirus exposure and HLA in healthy donors. In the PCR, 60 Vbeta and 13 Jbeta primers were used. The data were produced by immunoSEQ multiplex PCR, yet TCRdb's version contains in-frame clones alone and is incomplete. The table includes fewer than 200,000 clones, approximately 80% detected once. Sequencing used PBMCs. The receptors originated from a woman in her forties or fifties in good health and CMV-seropositive.

This chain joins TRBV19 and TRBJ2-7, with a tentative D call TRBD1 (6 bases). Trimming removed 5 bases at V and 0 bases at J, with 17 bases between. CDR1 and CDR2 from the germline V gene are LNHDA and SQIVND (reference sequence). This CDR3 has 16 amino acids. Here the CDR3 reads CASSLQTDSSSYEQYF. The CDR3 nucleotides are TGTGCCAGTAGTCTCCAAACGGACAGTAGCTCCTACGAGCAGTACTTC.

This clone was counted between two and nine times. The chain recombines TRBV5-4 with TRBJ1-1; 8 bases line up with TRBD1. The CDR3 is made up of 16 amino acids. Germline CDR1 reads SGHNT; CDR2 reads YYREEE (reference sequence). V shed 4 bases, J shed 5 bases, and the junction held 13 bases outside the gene matches. CDR3 loop: CASSPAIQGAETEAFF. DNA for the CDR3: TGTGCCAGCAGCCCCGCAATTCAGGGGGCGGAAACTGAAGCTTTCTTT.

V gene TRBV19 combines with J gene TRBJ1-2; 9 bases map to TRBD1. Unmatched junction bases numbered 7, after V lost 4 bases and J lost 4 bases. Germline CDR1 LNHDA, CDR2 SQIVND (reference sequence). The CDR3 is 15 residues long. The CDR3 is CASSSNPDRGYGYTF. The CDR3 bases are TGTGCCAGTAGTAGCAACCCGGACAGGGGCTATGGCTACACCTTC.

The chain carries TRBV21-1 and TRBJ2-7; TRBD1 is the table's D call and was not checked against the DNA. TRBV21-1 is labeled a pseudogene. There are 17 residues in the CDR3. DNA for the CDR3: TGTGCCAGCAGGCAAAAGGAACCGGGACACGTCAAGTACGAGCAGTACTTC. Amino acids: CASRQKEPGHVKYEQYF.

The sample holds one count of this clone. The rearrangement links TRBV6-5 to TRBJ2-7; possible D gene TRBD1, 6 bases. Germline-derived CDR1 and CDR2 are MNHEY and SVGAGI. Between the trimmed V and J ends, which lost 6 bases and 7 bases, there was a span of 16 bases. CDR3 length: 13 amino acids. CDR3 region: CASSETGPWEQYF. The CDR3 nucleotides are TGTGCCAGCAGCGAGACAGGTCCGTGGGAGCAGTACTTC.

The chain links TRBV7-8 to TRBJ2-3; D gene ambiguous. This CDR3 has 12 residues. Trimming took 5 bases from V and 4 from J, leaving 7 bases between them. CDR1 is SGHVS and CDR2 is FQNEAQ in the germline V gene. Here the CDR3 reads CASSPHPDTQYF. CDR3 DNA: TGTGCCAGCAGCCCCCATCCAGATACGCAGTATTTT.

V and J are TRBV7-2 and TRBJ1-1; D unresolved. The germline V gene encodes CDR1 SGHTA and CDR2 FQGNSA. The V end was cut by 0 bases, the J end by 7 bases, with 15 bases between. The CDR3 totals 15 residues. The DNA for the CDR3 is TGTGCCAGCAGCTTAGCGGCTATACGGGGTAATGAAGCTTTCTTT. It translates to CASSLAAIRGNEAFF.